This T cell receptor beta chain stems from a study of blood T cell repertoires in COVID-19. In the original processing: Nucleated cell counts were estimated from reference gene primer amplification. Generated by immunoSEQ multiplex PCR, the TCRdb table keeps only in-frame clones and is missing some. V and J calls and clone size are copied from that table; D and trimming were computed from the DNA. The sample has roughly 400,000 clones; approximately 86% are singletons. Looked up from germline, CDR1 is SGHRS and CDR2 is YFSETQ. The germline V and J ends were trimmed by 2 bases and 4 bases, with 12 bases remaining between them. The CDR3 spans 14 residues.

The chain links TRBV5-1 to TRBJ1-2; perhaps TRBD1 as D (6 bases). Sequencing was carried out using PBMCs or T cells enriched from blood (not recorded which). The receptor comes from a woman between 35 and 50 years old with acute COVID-19. CDR3 in amino acids: CASSLDTGPYGYTF. In nucleotides, the CDR3 is TGCGCCAGCAGCTTAGATACAGGGCCCTATGGCTACACCTTC.